This T cell receptor (beta chain) came from a study of T-cell reconstitution after alpha-beta-depleted transplantation in children (dated by TCRdb to 2016 to 2018). At the level of the whole study: The study quantitatively tracked T-cell immune reconstitution after TCRalphabeta/CD19-depleted allogeneic hematopoietic cell transplantation in children using TCR repertoire profiling.

The treatment or condition label on this specimen signifies: allogeneic hematopoietic cell transplantation with graft depleted of TCRalphabeta T cells and CD19 B cells. The transplant recipients were children given TCRalphabeta/CD19-depleted allogeneic hematopoietic cell grafts. Libraries came from PCR. The sample was run on an Illumina HiSeq 2500. TCR library preparation used molecular barcoding, with unique molecular identifiers applied to normalize quantification of the TCRbeta repertoire. Starting from the raw public reads, TCRdb applied fastp trimming at Q25, assembled clones with MiXCR and retained in-frame beta chains. Each entry is one CDR3 protein sequence, shown with its most common DNA and genes. For this sample there are 700,000 to 950,000 distinct CDR3 sequences; roughly 15% appear just once. The ten largest clonotypes hold around 5% of the sample. From its cysteine to its phenylalanine, the CDR3 spans 14 amino acids. The kept DNA is CDR3 alone, 42 bases in frame from the first base. Deletion took 5 bases off V and 4 bases off J, with a span of 12 bases between the germline ends. According to the germline V gene (reference sequence), CDR1 reads LNHNV and CDR2 reads YYDKDF.

The paper's findings and limits, for the study overall: In some patients, the high TCRbeta diversity seen at day 60 was put down to recipient T cells and intrathymic progenitors that had survived conditioning. The apparently early alphabetaT-cell count recovery about two months after transplant was reportedly dependent on only several hundred rapidly expanded clones derived from non-depleted graft cells. Over subsequent months, a decline in hyperexpanded clone frequencies was noted, and after one year, T-cell counts and TCRbeta diversity were mostly ascribed to newly produced T cells.

This clonotype occurred a few times. Its antigen has not been determined. Within one base of it there is no much larger clone, and no base qualities were kept. This clonotype was obtained from a male patient aged 10-17 years who had a stem cell transplant for acute lymphoblastic leukemia, so the T cells may come from the graft donor. The V and J genes are TRBV15 and TRBJ1-5; the D gene is perhaps TRBD1, from 5 matching bases. The sample was PBMCs, mostly from graft donor cells, taken 360 days after TCRalphabeta/CD19-depleted stem cell transplant. The bases are TGTGCCACCAGCCCCGGACAACCTAATCAGCCCCAGCATTTT. It is translated as CATSPGQPNQPQHF.